The subject of this entry is one TCR beta chain. The data originate from a study of blood T cell repertoires in COVID-19. At the level of the study: Acute-phase and convalescent COVID-19 samples originated in the United States, Italy and Spain. T cells, B-cell-depleted T cells, or PBMCs supplied cDNA or gDNA.

It was during active infection that Seattle patients were enrolled and then longitudinally followed. In the authors' workflow: Researchers report that nucleated cell counts were estimated from reference gene primer amplification. Only in-frame clones appear in the TCRdb table, and some are missing; sequencing was by immunoSEQ multiplex PCR. V and J calls and clone size follow that table, whereas D and trimming were derived from the DNA. The sample carries 130,000 or so clones, 84% recorded once. CDR1 and CDR2 (germline): MNHEY, SVGAGI. V was trimmed by 6 bases and J by 4 bases, leaving 7 bases between them. The CDR3 extends over 12 amino acids.

Sample: peripheral blood. This TCR came from a man in his thirties or forties with COVID-19, enrolled during active disease. This chain links TRBV6-5 with TRBJ1-5; D gene uncertain. The CDR3 here is CASRFQNQPQHF. The CDR3 coding sequence is TGTGCCAGCAGATTTCAAAATCAGCCCCAGCATTTT.